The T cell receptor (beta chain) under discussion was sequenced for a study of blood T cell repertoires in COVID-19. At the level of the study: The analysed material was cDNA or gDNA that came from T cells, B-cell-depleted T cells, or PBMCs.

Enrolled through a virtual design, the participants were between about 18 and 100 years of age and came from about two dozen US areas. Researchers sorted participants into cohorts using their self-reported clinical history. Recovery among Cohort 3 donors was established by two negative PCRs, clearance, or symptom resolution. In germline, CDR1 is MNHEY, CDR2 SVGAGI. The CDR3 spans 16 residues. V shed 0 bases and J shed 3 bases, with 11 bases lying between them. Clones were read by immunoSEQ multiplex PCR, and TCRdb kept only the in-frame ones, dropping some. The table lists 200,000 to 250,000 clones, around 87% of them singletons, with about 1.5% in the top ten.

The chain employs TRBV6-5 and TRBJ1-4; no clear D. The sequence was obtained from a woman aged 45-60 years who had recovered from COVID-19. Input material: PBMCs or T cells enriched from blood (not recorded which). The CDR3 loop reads CASSYSFGVSNEKLFF. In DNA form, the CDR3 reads TGTGCCAGCAGTTACTCCTTCGGTGTTTCTAATGAAAAACTGTTTTTT.